This is a list of T cell receptor beta chains from one sample in a study of blood T cell repertoires in COVID-19. Produced via immunoSEQ multiplex PCR; TCRdb's table is partial and in-frame only. The sample consists of about 91,000 clones, 75% to 85% of them appearing once. Material: peripheral blood. The receptors originated from an elderly woman with acute or convalescent COVID-19. Each CDR3 is given with its conserved first and last residue. The D gene is left open where the match is weak. For some rows the clone size is stated as once, few or many, or as a class when expanded; others skip it.

abundance: few; j_gene: TRBJ2-5; v_gene: TRBV3-1/TRBV3-2; d_gene: TRBD1; CDR3aa: CASSQAGTGETQYF; CDR3nt: TGTGCCAGCAGCCAAGCAGGGACAGGAGAGACCCAGTACTTC
abundance: NA; j_gene: TRBJ1-2; v_gene: TRBV2; d_gene: NA; CDR3aa: CASKFSSNYGYTF; CDR3nt: TGTGCCAGCAAATTTTCGAGCAACTATGGCTACACCTTC
abundance: NA; j_gene: TRBJ1-5; v_gene: TRBV19; d_gene: TRBD1; CDR3aa: CASSRQGLNQPQHF; CDR3nt: TGTGCCAGTAGTAGACAGGGCCTTAATCAGCCCCAGCATTTT
abundance: once; j_gene: TRBJ2-2; v_gene: TRBV7-9; d_gene: TRBD1; CDR3aa: CASSLTGVGTGELFF; CDR3nt: TGTGCCAGCAGCTTAACAGGGGTCGGCACCGGGGAGCTGTTTTTT
abundance: NA; j_gene: TRBJ2-7; v_gene: TRBV18; d_gene: NA; CDR3aa: CASSPVGNYEQYF; CDR3nt: TGTGCCAGCTCCCCGGTCGGGAACTACGAGCAGTACTTC
abundance: once; j_gene: TRBJ1-3; v_gene: TRBV19; d_gene: TRBD1; CDR3aa: CASWDRFFSGNTIYF; CDR3nt: TGTGCCTCCTGGGACAGGTTCTTCTCTGGAAACACCATATATTTT
abundance: NA; j_gene: TRBJ2-3; v_gene: TRBV5-6; d_gene: NA; CDR3aa: CASSLDRVDTQYF; CDR3nt: TGTGCCAGCAGCTTGGACAGGGTAGATACGCAGTATTTT
abundance: few; j_gene: TRBJ1-4; v_gene: TRBV2; d_gene: NA; CDR3aa: CASRGGDGLFF; CDR3nt: TGTGCCAGCCGAGGGGGAGACGGGCTGTTTTTT
abundance: once; j_gene: TRBJ2-1; v_gene: TRBV5-1; d_gene: NA; CDR3aa: CASSLEAWRGGNEQFF; CDR3nt: TGCGCCAGCAGCTTGGAAGCATGGCGGGGAGGCAATGAGCAGTTCTTC
abundance: NA; j_gene: TRBJ1-1; v_gene: TRBV6-6; d_gene: NA; CDR3aa: CASSSLRIDTEAFF; CDR3nt: TGTGCCAGCAGTTCCCTCAGGATCGACACTGAAGCTTTCTTT
abundance: NA; j_gene: TRBJ1-2; v_gene: TRBV7-2; d_gene: NA; CDR3aa: CASSQDSYGYTF; CDR3nt: TGTGCCAGCAGCCAAGACAGCTATGGCTACACCTTC
abundance: NA; j_gene: TRBJ1-5; v_gene: TRBV10-2; d_gene: TRBD1; CDR3aa: CASSGQGAIQPQHF; CDR3nt: TGCGCCAGCAGTGGACAGGGGGCAATCCAGCCCCAGCATTTT
abundance: NA; j_gene: TRBJ1-5; v_gene: TRBV6-6; d_gene: NA; CDR3aa: CASSYSGTSDQPQHF; CDR3nt: TGTGCCAGCAGTTACTCGGGGACTTCAGATCAGCCCCAGCATTTT
abundance: NA; j_gene: TRBJ1-4; v_gene: TRBV3-1/TRBV3-2; d_gene: NA; CDR3aa: CASSPRQGTNEKLFF; CDR3nt: TGTGCCAGCAGCCCCAGGCAGGGAACTAATGAAAAACTGTTTTTT
abundance: NA; j_gene: TRBJ1-2; v_gene: TRBV28; d_gene: TRBD1; CDR3aa: CASLLQGALGYTF; CDR3nt: TGTGCCAGCCTATTGCAGGGGGCGTTGGGCTACACCTTC
abundance: NA; j_gene: TRBJ2-1; v_gene: TRBV7-2; d_gene: TRBD2; CDR3aa: CASSVGLAVGQWEQFF; CDR3nt: TGTGCCAGCAGCGTGGGACTAGCGGTCGGTCAATGGGAGCAGTTCTTC
abundance: NA; j_gene: TRBJ1-6; v_gene: TRBV19; d_gene: TRBD1; CDR3aa: CASSIVGDRANSPLHF; CDR3nt: TGTGCCAGTAGTATCGTTGGGGACAGGGCTAATTCACCCCTCCACTTT
abundance: NA; j_gene: TRBJ1-4; v_gene: TRBV7-8; d_gene: NA; CDR3aa: CASSLAGTQREKLFF; CDR3nt: TGTGCCAGCAGCTTAGCGGGGACACAGCGGGAAAAACTGTTTTTT
abundance: NA; j_gene: TRBJ1-5; v_gene: TRBV12-5; d_gene: NA; CDR3aa: CASGYRDQPQHF; CDR3nt: TGTGCTAGTGGTTACAGGGATCAGCCCCAGCATTTT
abundance: once; j_gene: TRBJ2-1; v_gene: TRBV19; d_gene: NA; CDR3aa: CASSIGAGSHNEQFF; CDR3nt: TGTGCCAGTAGTATAGGGGCGGGGAGCCACAATGAGCAGTTCTTC
abundance: NA; j_gene: TRBJ2-7; v_gene: TRBV4-3; d_gene: TRBD1; CDR3aa: CASSQGTGPTYEQYF; CDR3nt: TGCGCCAGCAGCCAAGGGACAGGCCCTACCTACGAGCAGTACTTC
abundance: NA; j_gene: TRBJ1-1; v_gene: TRBV6-6; d_gene: NA; CDR3aa: CASTGPSMNTEAFF; CDR3nt: TGTGCCAGCACTGGCCCTTCGATGAACACTGAAGCTTTCTTT
abundance: NA; j_gene: TRBJ1-2; v_gene: TRBV3-1/TRBV3-2; d_gene: NA; CDR3aa: CASSQDHGDYGYTF; CDR3nt: TGTGCCAGCAGCCAAGATCACGGGGACTATGGCTACACCTTC
abundance: NA; j_gene: TRBJ2-5; v_gene: TRBV28; d_gene: NA; CDR3aa: CASSPYIQETQYF; CDR3nt: TGTGCCAGCAGCCCTTACATCCAAGAGACCCAGTACTTC
abundance: NA; j_gene: TRBJ2-7; v_gene: TRBV4-2; d_gene: TRBD2; CDR3aa: CASSQTGTSGSYEQYF; CDR3nt: TGTGCCAGCAGCCAAACCGGGACTAGCGGCTCCTACGAGCAGTACTTC
abundance: NA; j_gene: TRBJ2-3; v_gene: TRBV19; d_gene: NA; CDR3aa: CASSISGLRTDTQYF; CDR3nt: TGTGCCAGTAGTATTTCAGGGCTGCGCACAGATACGCAGTATTTT
abundance: few; j_gene: TRBJ1-3; v_gene: TRBV3-1/TRBV3-2; d_gene: TRBD1; CDR3aa: CASSPLEGQGFNTIYF; CDR3nt: TGTGCCAGCAGCCCCCTGGAGGGACAGGGTTTTAACACCATATATTTT
abundance: NA; j_gene: TRBJ2-4; v_gene: TRBV28; d_gene: TRBD1; CDR3aa: CASSSDRGVNIQYF; CDR3nt: TGTGCCAGCAGTTCCGACAGGGGGGTGAACATTCAGTACTTC
abundance: NA; j_gene: TRBJ1-1; v_gene: TRBV28; d_gene: NA; CDR3aa: CASRSYVANTEAFF; CDR3nt: TGTGCCAGCAGATCGTACGTGGCGAACACTGAAGCTTTCTTT
abundance: NA; j_gene: TRBJ2-3; v_gene: TRBV14; d_gene: TRBD2; CDR3aa: CASSSGGRTDTQYF; CDR3nt: TGTGCCAGCAGCTCGGGAGGGCGCACAGATACGCAGTATTTT
abundance: once; j_gene: TRBJ2-5; v_gene: TRBV5-1; d_gene: NA; CDR3aa: CASSLGRGGETQYF; CDR3nt: TGCGCCAGCAGCTTGGGTAGGGGTGGAGAGACCCAGTACTTC